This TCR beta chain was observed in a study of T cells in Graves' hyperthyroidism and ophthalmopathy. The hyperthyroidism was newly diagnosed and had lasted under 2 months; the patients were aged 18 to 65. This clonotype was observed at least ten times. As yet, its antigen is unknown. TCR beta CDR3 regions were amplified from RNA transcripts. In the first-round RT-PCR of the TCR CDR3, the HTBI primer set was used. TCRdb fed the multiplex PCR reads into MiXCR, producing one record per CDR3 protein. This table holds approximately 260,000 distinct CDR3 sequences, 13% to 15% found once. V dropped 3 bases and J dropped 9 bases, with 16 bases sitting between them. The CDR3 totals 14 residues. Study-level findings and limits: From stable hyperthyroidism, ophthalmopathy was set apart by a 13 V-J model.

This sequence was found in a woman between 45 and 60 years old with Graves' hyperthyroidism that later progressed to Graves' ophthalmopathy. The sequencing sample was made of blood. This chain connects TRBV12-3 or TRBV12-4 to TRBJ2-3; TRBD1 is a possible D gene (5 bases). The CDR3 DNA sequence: TGTGCCAGCAGTTTCGTCAGGGTAGATGGAACGCAGTATTTT. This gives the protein CASSFVRVDGTQYF.